This entry is about one T cell receptor (beta chain). The antigen is undetermined. The source of the sample is a study of cytomegalovirus exposure and HLA in healthy donors. Germline loops: CDR1 SEHNR, CDR2 FQNEAQ (reference sequence). The CDR3 is made up of 13 amino acids. Germline trimming cut 6 bases from V and 8 bases from J; bases unmatched to any gene: 3. Study-wide results and caveats: High specificity and sensitivity for cytomegalovirus status were reported for the classifier. A few chains linked to CMV were shown in vitro to be specific for CMV antigens. Usually a TCR sequence was rare, but some public TCRs were found in many donors.

Sequencing used immunoSEQ multiplex PCR; TCRdb keeps in-frame clones, though not all of them. The sample holds 90,000 to 150,000 clones, 86% seen once. The sample was PBMCs. The gene calls are TRBV7-9 and TRBJ2-1, with 11 nucleotides matching TRBD2. The source is a young man in good health and CMV-seronegative. The CDR3 coding sequence is TGTGCCAGCAGACATAGCGGGGGGGATGAGCAGTTCTTC. Amino acids: CASRHSGGDEQFF.